Here is one TCR beta chain with its context. This record comes from a study of T cell responses to AZD1222 COVID-19 vaccine. Profiling relied on immunoSEQ multiplex PCR, and the TCRdb table lists in-frame clones only, not all of them. This table has some 120,000 clones, 88% appearing once. V lost 2 bases and J lost 0, with 5 bases in between. CDR3 length: 15 residues. Per germline, CDR1 MNHNS and CDR2 SASEGT. This receptor was taken from an adult in good health. The chain recombines TRBV6-1 with TRBJ2-6; D remains ambiguous. This specimen was peripheral blood, taken on day 0 of MenACWY control vaccination. CDR3 sequence: CASSEQSSGANVLTF. CDR3 bases: TGTGCCAGCAGTGAACAGAGCTCTGGGGCCAACGTCCTGACTTTC.